This TCR beta chain was identified during a study of regulatory T cells in long-lasting Graves disease. Time point: persistent/refractory GD, antithyroid drugs over 5 years with positive TRAb. Making the TCR library involved RNA that had been extracted from PBMCs. CDR3 size: 13 residues. V gave up 1 base and J gave up 1 base, with 4 bases separating them. The germline V gene has CDR1 LNHNV and CDR2 YYDKDF (reference sequence). This clonotype was detected ten times or more. Arm-PCR of CDR3 regions and iRepertoire HTBI primers were used to build TCR beta libraries. TCRdb passed the multiplex PCR reads through MiXCR, listing each CDR3 protein once. The sample consists of over 650,000 distinct CDR3 sequences, about 32% of them appearing once.

The input for sequencing was peripheral blood mononuclear cells (PBMCs), taken when the disease was refractory, from a patient treated with antithyroid drugs. This receptor was taken from a female donor with Graves disease. This chain uses TRBV15 with TRBJ1-1; D is uncertain. CDR3 loop: CATSRGANTEAFF. CDR3 in DNA: TGTGCCACCAGCAGAGGAGCGAACACTGAAGCTTTCTTT.